The 4 T cell receptor beta chains reported below all come from one sample, sequenced in a study of graft-versus-host responses after intestinal transplantation. Their antigen targets remain unknown. Assay: immunoSEQ multiplex PCR; the TCRdb copy retains only in-frame clones and omits some. The table includes around 100,000 clones, roughly nine tenths detected once. Specimen: unstimulated CD4+ T cells sorted from spleen or lymph node cells, collected before transplant. The receptors were gathered from a human donor who was the organ donor for an intestinal transplant.

This chain joins TRBV30 and TRBJ2-1; tentatively, D is TRBD2 (6 bases). Deletions cut 1 base from V and 14 bases from J, with 15 bases between. Germline V lookup: CDR1 GTSNPN, CDR2 SVGIG (reference sequence). The length of the CDR3 is 12 residues. CDR3 amino acids: CAWSARLEVKFF. The CDR3 DNA follows: TGTGCCTGGAGTGCCAGACTAGAGGTCAAGTTCTTC.

The chain recombines TRBV28 with TRBJ2-5, with TRBD2 as a possible D gene (7 bases). Looked up from germline, CDR1 is MDHEN and CDR2 is SYDVKM. This CDR3 is built from 14 residues. Trimming shortened V by 7 bases and J by 5 bases, and 17 bases separated the two germline ends. Here the CDR3 reads CASTPPGGAETQYF. Here the CDR3 DNA reads TGTGCCAGCACTCCCCCGGGGGGCGCGGAGACCCAGTACTTC.

The sample holds a few counts of this clone. V and J are TRBV6-6 and TRBJ2-6; no clear D. Looked up from germline, CDR1 is MNHNY and CDR2 is SVGAGI (reference sequence). V was cut by 1 base and J by 0 bases, with 1 base left in between. This CDR3 comprises 14 residues. The CDR3 DNA follows: TGTGCCAGCAGTTACTACTCTGGGGCCAACGTCCTGACTTTC. Residues: CASSYYSGANVLTF.

The chain joins TRBV6-1 to TRBJ2-1; 10 bases match TRBD2. V lost 6 bases to trimming and J lost 4 bases; unmatched junction nucleotides: 6. This CDR3 is 15 amino acids long. Germline V lookup: CDR1 MNHNS, CDR2 SASEGT. The CDR3 is CASRWTSGVYNEQFF. The DNA for the CDR3 is TGTGCCAGCAGGTGGACTAGCGGAGTTTACAATGAGCAGTTCTTC.